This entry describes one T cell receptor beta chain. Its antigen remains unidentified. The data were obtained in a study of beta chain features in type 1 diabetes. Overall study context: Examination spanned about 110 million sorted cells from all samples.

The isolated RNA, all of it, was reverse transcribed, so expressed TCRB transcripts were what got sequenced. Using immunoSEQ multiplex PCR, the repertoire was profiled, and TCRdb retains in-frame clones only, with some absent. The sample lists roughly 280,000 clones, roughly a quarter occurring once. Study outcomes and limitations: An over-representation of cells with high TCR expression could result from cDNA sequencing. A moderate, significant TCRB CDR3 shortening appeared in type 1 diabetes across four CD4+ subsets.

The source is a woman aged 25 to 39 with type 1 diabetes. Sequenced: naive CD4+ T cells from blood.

The CDR3: CASSLQWNTEAFF. The CDR3 DNA follows: TGTGCCAGCAGCTTACAATGGAACACTGAAGCTTTCTTT. The J gene is TRBJ1-1, the V gene TRBV7-9; D is ambiguous. With 2 bases removed from V and 1 base from J, the gap between germline ends came to 5 bases. Germline CDR1 SEHNR, CDR2 FQNEAQ (reference sequence). CDR3 length equals 13 residues.